These 2 T cell receptor beta chains share one sample of origin, sequenced in a study of blood T cell repertoires in COVID-19. The table came from immunoSEQ multiplex PCR; TCRdb's copy has only in-frame clones and leaves some out. Among 290,000 or so clones listed, 85% to 90% were seen once. Sequenced: peripheral blood. The receptors stem from a man in his 70s with acute or convalescent COVID-19.

DNA of the CDR3: TGTGCCAGCTCTAACAGGGGCAACACAGATACGCAGTATTTT. Its translation: CASSNRGNTDTQYF. V is TRBV7-8 and J is TRBJ2-3; 7 bases are a match to TRBD1. Unmatched junction bases numbered 7, after V lost 8 bases and J lost 2 bases. Germline assignment: CDR1 SGHVS and CDR2 FQNEAQ. The CDR3 spans 14 residues.

The genes are TRBV28 and TRBJ2-5, with D hard to call. Germline loops: CDR1 MDHEN, CDR2 SYDVKM. With 3 bases removed from V and 1 base from J, the gap between germline ends came to 9 bases. This CDR3 contains 14 residues. Here the CDR3 reads CASSLGRTQETQYF. In DNA, the CDR3 is TGTGCCAGCAGTTTGGGCAGAACCCAAGAGACCCAGTACTTC.